This is a list of T cell receptor beta chains from one sample in a study of cytomegalovirus exposure and HLA in healthy donors. The table came from immunoSEQ multiplex PCR; TCRdb's copy has only in-frame clones and leaves some out. The sample records fewer than 200,000 clones, approximately 82% being singletons. The sequencing input was PBMCs. Receptors originate from a male donor in good health and CMV-seronegative. CDR3s include the opening cysteine and the closing phenylalanine or tryptophan. Fields, in order: clone size, V gene, D gene, J gene, CDR3 length, CDR3 protein, CDR3 DNA. A D gene is named only where the DNA matches it firmly. Clone size is not always given. Where it is, it says once, few, many or a class for expanded clones.

>-|TRBV20-1|-|TRBJ2-3|11
CSARVSDTQYF
TGCAGTGCTAGAGTTTCGGATACGCAGTATTTT
>-|TRBV30|TRBD2|TRBJ2-3|17
CAWNLGRTSGRLDTQYF
TGTGCCTGGAACCTTGGTCGGACTAGCGGGAGGTTAGATACGCAGTATTTT
>few|TRBV7-9|-|TRBJ2-5|16
CSSSLAQDWTQETQYF
TGTTCCAGCAGCTTAGCGCAGGACTGGACCCAAGAGACCCAGTACTTC
>few|TRBV19|-|TRBJ2-7|15
CASSKGAGGRYEQYF
TGTGCCAGTAGTAAGGGGGCGGGAGGACGATACGAGCAGTACTTC
>-|TRBV5-6|TRBD1|TRBJ1-2|16
CASSLGRQGRFYGYTF
TGTGCCAGCAGCTTGGGCAGACAGGGGAGGTTTTACGGCTACACCTTC
>-|TRBV7-6|-|TRBJ2-7|13
CASSLTGSDEQYF
TGTGCCAGCAGCTTAACAGGGTCAGACGAGCAGTACTTC
>-|TRBV10-3|-|TRBJ2-7|11
CAIGRGIEQYF
TGTGCCATCGGCCGAGGGATCGAGCAGTACTTC
>few|TRBV10-1|TRBD1|TRBJ2-7|16
CASSESAAGGAYEQYF
TGCGCCAGCAGTGAGTCGGCGGCAGGGGGAGCCTACGAGCAGTACTTC
>-|TRBV6-5|TRBD1|TRBJ1-2|15
CASSYLRQGSSGYTF
TGTGCCAGCAGTTACCTTAGACAGGGTTCCTCTGGCTACACCTTC
>once|TRBV28|-|TRBJ2-7|12
CASRRESYEQYF
TGTGCCAGCAGACGGGAGTCCTACGAGCAGTACTTC
>-|TRBV2|-|TRBJ2-5|11
CASRGKGSQYF
TGTGCCAGCCGAGGAAAGGGGTCCCAGTACTTC
>-|TRBV11-2|-|TRBJ1-6|15
CASSLMGREDSPLHF
TGTGCCAGCAGCTTAATGGGCAGGGAAGATTCACCCCTCCACTTT
>-|TRBV12-5|-|TRBJ2-1|14
CASGLGGLPFEQFF
TGTGCTAGTGGTTTGGGAGGACTCCCCTTTGAGCAGTTCTTC
>once|TRBV10-1|TRBD1|TRBJ1-1|15
CASGTGQGVDTEAFF
TGCGCCAGCGGTACAGGACAGGGAGTGGACACTGAAGCTTTCTTT
>once|TRBV6-1|-|TRBJ1-2|10
CASKTGSYTF
TGTGCCAGCAAAACAGGGAGCTACACCTTC
>-|TRBV6-1|-|TRBJ1-2|14
CASTSRPGSGGYTF
TGTGCCAGCACCTCAAGGCCAGGTTCGGGGGGCTACACCTTC
>-|TRBV5-1|-|TRBJ1-4|16
CASTPLGGATNEKLFF
TGCGCCAGCACCCCCCTCGGGGGGGCAACTAATGAAAAACTGTTTTTT